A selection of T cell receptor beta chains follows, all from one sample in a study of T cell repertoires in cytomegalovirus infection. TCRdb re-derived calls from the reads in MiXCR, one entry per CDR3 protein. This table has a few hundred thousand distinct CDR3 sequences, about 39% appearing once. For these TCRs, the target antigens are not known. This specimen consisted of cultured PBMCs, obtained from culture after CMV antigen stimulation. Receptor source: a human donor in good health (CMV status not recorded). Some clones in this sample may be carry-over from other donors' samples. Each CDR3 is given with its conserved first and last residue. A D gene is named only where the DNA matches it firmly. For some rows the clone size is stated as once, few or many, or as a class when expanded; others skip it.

CDR3 protein: CASSSLRGRATGELFF; CDR3 DNA: TGTGCCAGCAGCTCCCTCAGGGGGAGGGCGACCGGGGAGCTGTTTTTT; V gene: TRBV11-2; D gene: -; J gene: TRBJ2-2; clone size: -
CDR3 protein: CASSLLWRGASVGQTQYF; CDR3 DNA: TGTGCCAGCAGCTTACTGTGGCGGGGGGCGAGCGTTGGGCAGACCCAGTACTTC; V gene: TRBV7-8; D gene: TRBD2; J gene: TRBJ2-5; clone size: -
CDR3 protein: CASSLITNTEAFF; CDR3 DNA: TGTGCCAGCAGCTTAATCACCAACACTGAAGCTTTCTTT; V gene: TRBV7-2; D gene: -; J gene: TRBJ1-1; clone size: few
CDR3 protein: CASRHRGSPEAFF; CDR3 DNA: TGTGCCAGCAGGCACAGGGGTTCGCCTGAAGCTTTCTTT; V gene: TRBV6-2/TRBV6-3; D gene: TRBD1; J gene: TRBJ1-1; clone size: many
CDR3 protein: CASSSQGLTDTQYF; CDR3 DNA: TGTGCCAGCAGCTCACAGGGGCTCACAGATACGCAGTATTTT; V gene: TRBV7-2; D gene: TRBD1; J gene: TRBJ2-3; clone size: -
CDR3 protein: CASSLRGSALLETQYF; CDR3 DNA: TGTGCCAGCAGCTTGAGGGGGTCGGCCCTTTTGGAGACCCAGTACTTC; V gene: TRBV7-9; D gene: -; J gene: TRBJ2-5; clone size: -
CDR3 protein: CASSIAPMGQPQHF; CDR3 DNA: TGTGCCAGTAGTATCGCCCCCATGGGTCAGCCCCAGCATTTT; V gene: TRBV19; D gene: -; J gene: TRBJ1-5; clone size: -
CDR3 protein: CASRRVNTEAFF; CDR3 DNA: TGTGCCAGCAGGAGAGTGAACACTGAAGCTTTCTTT; V gene: TRBV6-2/TRBV6-3; D gene: -; J gene: TRBJ1-1; clone size: few
CDR3 protein: CASSNGTSLAKNIQYF; CDR3 DNA: TGTGCCAGCTCAAACGGGACGAGTCTAGCCAAAAACATTCAGTACTTC; V gene: TRBV18; D gene: -; J gene: TRBJ2-4; clone size: -
CDR3 protein: CASSPRLAGFPYEQYF; CDR3 DNA: TGTGCCAGCAGCCCCCGGCTAGCGGGGTTCCCCTACGAGCAGTACTTC; V gene: TRBV11-2; D gene: TRBD2; J gene: TRBJ2-7; clone size: -
CDR3 protein: CASATQGPNTEAFF; CDR3 DNA: TGTGCCAGTGCGACCCAGGGGCCGAACACTGAAGCTTTCTTT; V gene: TRBV19; D gene: -; J gene: TRBJ1-1; clone size: few
CDR3 protein: CASSPSGDQPQHF; CDR3 DNA: TGTGCCAGCTCACCATCCGGGGATCAGCCCCAGCATTTT; V gene: TRBV18; D gene: -; J gene: TRBJ1-5; clone size: many
CDR3 protein: CASSTRVGRGSPLHF; CDR3 DNA: TGTGCCAGTAGTACCCGGGTTGGTCGCGGTTCACCCCTCCACTTT; V gene: TRBV19; D gene: -; J gene: TRBJ1-6; clone size: -
CDR3 protein: CASSLWAGESPLHF; CDR3 DNA: TGTGCCAGCAGTTTATGGGCAGGGGAATCACCCCTCCACTTT; V gene: TRBV27; D gene: -; J gene: TRBJ1-6; clone size: -
CDR3 protein: CASSIWTGMRDTQYF; CDR3 DNA: TGTGCCAGTAGTATCTGGACAGGGATGAGAGATACGCAGTATTTT; V gene: TRBV19; D gene: TRBD1; J gene: TRBJ2-3; clone size: -
CDR3 protein: CASSDLGTGYTF; CDR3 DNA: TGTGCCAGCAGTGACTTGGGAACAGGCTACACCTTC; V gene: TRBV6-1; D gene: -; J gene: TRBJ1-2; clone size: few
CDR3 protein: CSARDRGSEDTQYF; CDR3 DNA: TGCAGTGCTAGAGATAGGGGGTCCGAAGATACGCAGTATTTT; V gene: TRBV20-1; D gene: -; J gene: TRBJ2-3; clone size: few
CDR3 protein: CASSSGTSGSADTQYF; CDR3 DNA: TGTGCCAGCAGCTCCGGGACTAGCGGGTCGGCAGATACGCAGTATTTT; V gene: TRBV11-3; D gene: TRBD2; J gene: TRBJ2-3; clone size: few
CDR3 protein: CASSPRSQQETQYF; CDR3 DNA: TGTGCCAGCAGCCCTCGGAGCCAGCAAGAGACCCAGTACTTC; V gene: TRBV11-2; D gene: -; J gene: TRBJ2-5; clone size: -
CDR3 protein: CAIRDRGSENSPLHF; CDR3 DNA: TGTGCCATCCGGGATAGGGGGTCAGAAAATTCACCCCTCCACTTT; V gene: TRBV10-3; D gene: -; J gene: TRBJ1-6; clone size: once
CDR3 protein: CASSPSGWGGTDTQYF; CDR3 DNA: TGCGCCAGCAGCCCCAGCGGGTGGGGCGGGACAGATACGCAGTATTTT; V gene: TRBV4-3; D gene: -; J gene: TRBJ2-3; clone size: few
CDR3 protein: CASSKRIGTGDYEQYF; CDR3 DNA: TGTGCCAGCAGTAAGCGGATCGGGACAGGGGACTACGAGCAGTACTTC; V gene: TRBV6-1; D gene: TRBD1; J gene: TRBJ2-7; clone size: -
CDR3 protein: CASSLVGRPEAFF; CDR3 DNA: TGTGCCAGCAGCTTAGTGGGCCGGCCTGAAGCTTTCTTT; V gene: TRBV7-9; D gene: -; J gene: TRBJ1-1; clone size: -
CDR3 protein: CASSYSGGGSGELFF; CDR3 DNA: TGTGCCAGCAGTTACTCAGGAGGGGGCTCCGGGGAGCTGTTTTTT; V gene: TRBV6-6; D gene: -; J gene: TRBJ2-2; clone size: -
CDR3 protein: CASSPSVGEQYF; CDR3 DNA: TGTGCCAGCAGCCCGAGTGTAGGCGAGCAGTACTTC; V gene: TRBV7-2; D gene: -; J gene: TRBJ2-7; clone size: few
CDR3 protein: CASRTPPDTQYF; CDR3 DNA: TGTGCCAGCAGGACCCCCCCAGATACGCAGTATTTT; V gene: TRBV27; D gene: -; J gene: TRBJ2-3; clone size: -
CDR3 protein: CASSFSGDRYEQYF; CDR3 DNA: TGTGCCAGCAGCTTTTCAGGGGACCGATACGAGCAGTACTTC; V gene: TRBV5-6; D gene: -; J gene: TRBJ2-7; clone size: once
CDR3 protein: CASSKRLAEARGYGKNIQYF; CDR3 DNA: TGTGCCAGCAGCAAACGACTAGCGGAAGCGAGGGGTTACGGCAAAAACATTCAGTACTTC; V gene: TRBV7-8; D gene: TRBD2; J gene: TRBJ2-4; clone size: few
CDR3 protein: CASSQPWVSGRRDEQYF; CDR3 DNA: TGCGCCAGCAGTCAACCCTGGGTTAGCGGGAGAAGGGACGAGCAGTACTTC; V gene: TRBV23-1; D gene: TRBD2; J gene: TRBJ2-7; clone size: -
CDR3 protein: CASSPYRGAIGTEAFF; CDR3 DNA: TGTGCCAGCAGCCCGTATCGGGGGGCTATTGGCACTGAAGCTTTCTTT; V gene: TRBV7-9; D gene: -; J gene: TRBJ1-1; clone size: -
CDR3 protein: CASSPLLAGYEQYF; CDR3 DNA: TGTGCCAGCAGCCCCCTCCTGGCGGGCTACGAGCAGTACTTC; V gene: TRBV6-2/TRBV6-3; D gene: -; J gene: TRBJ2-7; clone size: -
CDR3 protein: CSGLVRGPPSYQETQYF; CDR3 DNA: TGCAGTGGTTTGGTTCGGGGGCCCCCTTCTTACCAAGAGACCCAGTACTTC; V gene: TRBV20-1; D gene: -; J gene: TRBJ2-5; clone size: -
CDR3 protein: CASSLAPRSKRYEQYF; CDR3 DNA: TGTGCCAGCAGCTTAGCTCCCCGGAGCAAGCGGTACGAGCAGTACTTC; V gene: TRBV11-2; D gene: -; J gene: TRBJ2-7; clone size: few
CDR3 protein: CASSLRTTDTDTQYF; CDR3 DNA: TGTGCCAGCAGCTTAAGGACCACCGATACAGATACGCAGTATTTT; V gene: TRBV7-8; D gene: -; J gene: TRBJ2-3; clone size: few
CDR3 protein: CASSLVWQGLTYNEQFF; CDR3 DNA: TGTGCCAGCAGCTTAGTTTGGCAGGGACTTACCTACAATGAGCAGTTCTTC; V gene: TRBV7-8; D gene: -; J gene: TRBJ2-1; clone size: -
CDR3 protein: CATRLAGSNEQFF; CDR3 DNA: TGTGCCACCAGACTAGCGGGGAGCAATGAGCAGTTCTTC; V gene: TRBV27; D gene: TRBD2; J gene: TRBJ2-1; clone size: few
CDR3 protein: CASSLVGGAISNEQFF; CDR3 DNA: TGTGCCAGCAGCTTAGTGGGGGGGGCGATAAGTAATGAGCAGTTCTTC; V gene: TRBV7-2; D gene: -; J gene: TRBJ2-1; clone size: few
CDR3 protein: CASSQPAGGLNTGELFF; CDR3 DNA: TGCGCCAGCAGCCAACCAGCGGGAGGGTTGAACACCGGGGAGCTGTTTTTT; V gene: TRBV4-1; D gene: TRBD2; J gene: TRBJ2-2; clone size: -
CDR3 protein: CASSPHAPSTSVYEQYF; CDR3 DNA: TGTGCCAGCTCACCCCACGCCCCCTCGACTAGTGTTTACGAGCAGTACTTC; V gene: TRBV18; D gene: -; J gene: TRBJ2-7; clone size: -
CDR3 protein: CSARDGLAGAMDEQFF; CDR3 DNA: TGCAGTGCTAGAGATGGCCTAGCGGGGGCCATGGATGAGCAGTTCTTC; V gene: TRBV20-1; D gene: TRBD2; J gene: TRBJ2-1; clone size: -
CDR3 protein: CASTKTDFSNQPQHF; CDR3 DNA: TGTGCCAGCACCAAGACAGATTTTAGCAATCAGCCCCAGCATTTT; V gene: TRBV6-1; D gene: -; J gene: TRBJ1-5; clone size: -
CDR3 protein: CASSLTGGPGNEQFF; CDR3 DNA: TGTGCCAGCAGCTTGACGGGGGGGCCAGGGAATGAGCAGTTCTTC; V gene: TRBV5-4; D gene: TRBD2; J gene: TRBJ2-1; clone size: -
CDR3 protein: CAISGASGGRTDTQYF; CDR3 DNA: TGTGCCATCAGTGGGGCTAGCGGGGGCCGCACAGATACGCAGTATTTT; V gene: TRBV10-3; D gene: TRBD2; J gene: TRBJ2-3; clone size: few